Listed here are 29 T cell receptor beta chains from one sample, sequenced in a study of T cells after yellow fever vaccination. TCRdb used MiXCR to reprocess the 5' RACE reads, holding one entry per CDR3 protein. The data show about 580,000 distinct CDR3 sequences, 17% seen once. This sample comprised PBMCs, obtained 5 to 6 days after the first yellow fever vaccination. Receptors originate from a man aged 18 to 29 who received the YFV17D yellow fever vaccine.

This clonotype was observed a handful of times. The rearrangement uses TRBV7-9 and TRBJ2-1, with TRBD2 as a possible D gene (5 bases). Looked up from germline, CDR1 is SEHNR and CDR2 is FQNEAQ (reference sequence). CDR3 length: 15 amino acids. Trimming cost V 6 bases and J 5 bases, with 17 bases left between them. The CDR3 nucleotides read TGTGCCAGCAGACTAGGAACAGAACCCGACAATGAGCAGTTCTTC. Encoded protein: CASRLGTEPDNEQFF.

The chain is built from TRBV7-2 and TRBJ2-1, with 8 bases matching TRBD2. Germline V lookup: CDR1 SGHTA, CDR2 FQGNSA. This CDR3 has 17 residues. V shed 5 bases and J 0 bases; nucleotides not matched to a gene: 9. The CDR3 region has the DNA TGTGCCAGCAGCCCCCAGCGGGGGCGGAGCTCCTACAATGAGCAGTTCTTC. It specifies CASSPQRGRSSYNEQFF.

This clonotype was picked up many times. The V call is TRBV12-3 or TRBV12-4, the J call TRBJ2-3; D is unresolved. V was clipped by 6 bases and J by 2 bases, with 12 bases between them. This CDR3 contains 14 residues. The CDR3: CASSPGLLTDTQYF. The CDR3 DNA reads TGTGCCAGCAGCCCTGGATTACTCACAGATACGCAGTATTTT.

The chain is built from TRBV11-2 and TRBJ2-5; D is unclear. V was cut by 0 bases and J by 5 bases, with 19 bases left in between. Germline V CDR1 and CDR2: SGHAT, FQNNGV. The length of the CDR3 is 17 residues. CDR3 nucleotides: TGTGCCAGCAGCTTAGAGACCGGGTTCCACTTTTGGGAGACCCAGTACTTC. The encoded protein is CASSLETGFHFWETQYF. The full variable domain, completed using reference TRBV11-2 and TRBJ2-5, is EAGVAQSPRYKIIEKRQSVAFWCNPISGHATLYWYQQILGQGPKLLIQFQNNGVVDDSQLPKDRFSAERLKGVDSTLKIQPAKLEDSAVYLCASSLETGFHFWETQYFGPGTRLLVL.

This clonotype was recorded at least ten times. One junction end does not reproduce the germline sequence, and a read error may be involved. This chain connects TRBV7-3 to TRBJ2-6; no reliable D call. The germline V gene encodes CDR1 SGHTA and CDR2 FQGTGA. The CDR3 runs to 15 residues. CDR3 residues: CASSPQSSVANVLTF. CDR3 coding DNA: TGTGCCAGCAGCCCACAGAGTTCTGTGGCCAACGTCCTGACTTTC.

This clonotype has just one count. The genes are TRBV7-9 and TRBJ2-5, with no clear D. V was trimmed by 5 bases and J by 1 base, leaving 20 bases between them. Germline V lookup: CDR1 SEHNR, CDR2 FQNEAQ (reference sequence). This CDR3 has 17 amino acids. The CDR3 loop reads CASSLTAARAGQETQYF. The CDR3, as DNA: TGTGCCAGCAGCCTAACCGCCGCTAGGGCCGGCCAAGAGACCCAGTACTTC. Full variable domain (outside the CDR3, taken from reference TRBV7-9 and TRBJ2-5): DTGVSQNPRHKITKRGQNVTFRCDPISEHNRLYWYRQTLGQGPEFLTYFQNEAQLEKSRLLSDRFSAERPKGSFSTLEIQRTEQGDSAMYLCASSLTAARAGQETQYFGPGTRLLVL.

This clonotype was counted at least ten times. The chain combines TRBV27 with TRBJ2-5; 9 bases are shared with TRBD2. V shed 5 bases and J 5 bases; nucleotides not matched to a gene: 12. The CDR3 consists of 16 residues. Germline V lookup: CDR1 MNHEY, CDR2 SMNVEV (reference sequence). In DNA form, the CDR3 reads TGTGCCAGCAGTCCCTTAGCGGGGGCTTGGTGGGAGACCCAGTACTTC. It translates to CASSPLAGAWWETQYF.

The chain carries TRBV12-3 or TRBV12-4 and TRBJ2-3, with a possible D match to TRBD1 (5 bases). V lost 5 bases to trimming and J lost 6 bases, with 15 bases between them. The CDR3 runs to 14 residues. This CDR3 reads CASSLASWGDTQYF. The CDR3 DNA sequence: TGTGCCAGCAGTCTCGCCAGCTGGGGCGATACGCAGTATTTT.

This clonotype has ten or more counts. The V and J genes are TRBV7-7 and TRBJ2-7; D not resolved. The germline V gene has CDR1 SSHAT and CDR2 FNYEAQ (reference sequence). V was cut by 4 bases and J by 5 bases, with 12 bases left in between. The CDR3 runs 13 residues. DNA of the CDR3: TGTGCCAGCAGCTCCGGGCCAAGAGACGAGCAGTACTTC. Its protein is CASSSGPRDEQYF.

The rearrangement joins TRBV6-2 or TRBV6-3 to TRBJ1-2; D is unclear. Trimming shortened V by 0 bases and J by 3 bases, and 5 bases separated the two germline ends. The CDR3 has 13 residues. CDR1 is MNHEY, CDR2 SVGEGT, per germline. In DNA form, the CDR3 reads TGTGCCAGCAGTTACTCACCGTACTATGGCTACACCTTC. Residues: CASSYSPYYGYTF.

This clonotype has a count of ten or more. The J gene is TRBJ2-1, the V gene TRBV4-3; D might be TRBD2 (6 bases). This CDR3 spans 14 amino acids. Trimming took off 4 bases at V and 7 bases at J, with 14 bases between the two ends. The V gene's germline CDR1 is LGHNA and CDR2 YSLEER. In DNA, the CDR3 is TGCGCCAGCAGCCTCGACGCGACTAGTAATGAGCAGTTCTTC. Its protein is CASSLDATSNEQFF.

This chain uses TRBV7-3 with TRBJ2-5, with D possibly matching TRBD1 (6 bases). Trimming stripped 5 bases from V and 3 bases from J, with 10 bases between. From germline, CDR1 is SGHTA and CDR2 FQGTGA. The CDR3 has 13 residues. CDR3 DNA sequence: TGTGCCAGCAGCACACAGGGTGAAGAGACCCAGTACTTC. This encodes CASSTQGEETQYF.

V and J are TRBV11-2 and TRBJ2-7; D unresolved. Germline assignment: CDR1 SGHAT and CDR2 FQNNGV. The length of the CDR3 is 16 residues. V was cut by 1 base and J by 3 bases, with 16 bases left in between. CDR3 in amino acids: CASSLVAQTNFYEQYF. The CDR3 DNA reads TGTGCCAGCAGCTTAGTTGCACAGACCAATTTCTACGAGCAGTACTTC.

This clonotype was seen more than once but under ten times. This rearrangement joins TRBV21-1 to TRBJ1-2. TRBV21-1 is a recognized pseudogene. This CDR3 has 16 amino acids. Here the CDR3 DNA reads TGTGCCAGCAGCAATGGTGTCGGCAGGGTGAGCTATGGCTACACCTTC. Protein sequence: CASSNGVGRVSYGYTF.

The chain carries TRBV12-3 or TRBV12-4 and TRBJ2-6; TRBD1 might be the D (7 bases). This CDR3 is 16 amino acids long. Trimming pared 4 bases from V and 0 bases from J, leaving 10 bases between. CDR3 in amino acids: CASSWRDSSGANVLTF. CDR3 nucleotide sequence: TGTGCCAGCAGTTGGCGGGACAGCTCTGGGGCCAACGTCCTGACTTTC.

The rearrangement links TRBV7-2 to TRBJ2-5; D not certain. CDR1 SGHTA and CDR2 FQGNSA come from the germline V gene. The length of the CDR3 is 14 residues. V shed 1 base and J shed 7 bases, with 13 bases lying between them. This CDR3 is CASSLGVGPGTQYF. In DNA form, the CDR3 reads TGTGCCAGCAGCTTAGGAGTGGGCCCCGGGACCCAGTACTTC.

This chain links TRBV7-3 with TRBJ1-2, with TRBD1 identical over 8 bases. There are 14 residues in the CDR3. J lost 4 bases, V lost 5 bases, and 6 bases had no gene match. CDR1 and CDR2 (germline): SGHTA, FQGTGA. This CDR3 is CASSPGGQGYGYTF. The DNA of the CDR3 is TGTGCCAGCAGCCCGGGTGGACAGGGCTATGGCTACACCTTC. Complete variable domain (other parts from reference TRBV7-3 and TRBJ1-2): GAGVSQTPSNKVTEKGKYVELRCDPISGHTALYWYRQSLGQGPEFLIYFQGTGAADDSGLPNDRFFAVRPEGSVSTLKIQRTERGDSAVYLCASSPGGQGYGYTFGSGTRLTVV.

The genes are TRBV5-5 and TRBJ2-7; possible D gene TRBD1, 6 bases. Germline CDR1 and CDR2: SGHKS and YYEKEE (reference sequence). V was clipped by 0 bases and J by 3 bases, with 13 bases between them. The CDR3 length is 15 residues. CDR3 region: CASSLVLGQGYEQYF. Written as DNA, the CDR3 is TGTGCCAGCAGCTTGGTGCTGGGACAAGGCTACGAGCAGTACTTC.

This clonotype came up a few times. The chain couples TRBV3-1 to TRBJ1-1; D remains unclear. The CDR3 has 14 amino acids. CDR1 and CDR2 (germline): LGHDT, YNNKEL (reference sequence). V lost 3 bases to trimming and J lost 1 base, with 9 bases between them. The CDR3 DNA sequence: TGTGCCAGCAGCCAGGTGTTATCGAACACTGAAGCTTTCTTT. Its translation: CASSQVLSNTEAFF.

The genes are TRBV5-1 and TRBJ2-5; D unresolved. Germline V gives CDR1 SGHRS, CDR2 YFSETQ. V lost 5 bases to trimming and J lost 3 bases, with 17 bases between them. This CDR3 is 15 amino acids long. CDR3 in amino acids: CASSKQFSVEETQYF. In DNA, the CDR3 is TGCGCCAGCAGTAAACAATTCTCGGTGGAAGAGACCCAGTACTTC.

This clonotype was detected a few times. CDR3 nucleotide sequence: TGTGCCAGCAGCTTTACCAGGGAGGCCACTGAAGCTTTCTTT. It specifies CASSFTREATEAFF. V is TRBV7-9 and J is TRBJ1-1, with TRBD1 as a possible D gene (5 bases). This CDR3 contains 14 residues. Germline V gives CDR1 SEHNR, CDR2 FQNEAQ (reference sequence). V lost 3 bases and J 4 bases, leaving 12 bases between the germline ends.

This clonotype was detected only a few times. The rearrangement joins TRBV4-2 to TRBJ2-3; a weak D match, TRBD2 (6 bases). The V end was cut by 1 base, the J end by 2 bases, with 13 bases between. Germline CDR1 LGHNA, CDR2 YNFKEQ. The CDR3 sequence is 16 residues long. The CDR3 DNA is TGTGCCAGCAGCCAAGGGAGGGCCGACTTCACAGATACGCAGTATTTT. It codes for CASSQGRADFTDTQYF.

The V call is TRBV12-3 or TRBV12-4, the J call TRBJ2-1; maybe TRBD2 (6 bases). The CDR3 runs 13 residues. Trimming removed 1 base from V and 15 bases from J, with 16 bases in between. The CDR3 region is CASSLETSLIRFF. In nucleotides, the CDR3 is TGTGCCAGCAGTTTAGAGACTAGTCTAATTAGGTTCTTC.

The rearrangement uses TRBV5-1 and TRBJ1-1; tentatively, D is TRBD1 (6 bases). Germline CDR1 and CDR2: SGHRS and YFSETQ. The length of the CDR3 is 17 residues. Between the trimmed V and J ends, which lost 4 bases and 2 bases, there was a span of 21 bases. CDR3 sequence (DNA): TGCGCCAGCAGCACATATCCCCTTAGGGGGAGTAACACTGAAGCTTTCTTT. Translated: CASSTYPLRGSNTEAFF.

The chain couples TRBV6-2 or TRBV6-3 to TRBJ1-6; the D gene is possibly TRBD1 (5 bases). Germline V gives CDR1 MNHEY, CDR2 SVGEGT. Between the trimmed V and J ends, which lost 4 bases and 6 bases, there was a span of 10 bases. This CDR3 region has 14 residues. The CDR3 nucleotides read TGTGCCAGCAGTTCGGGGGTCAGTAATTCACCCCTCCACTTT. Protein sequence: CASSSGVSNSPLHF.

This clonotype was observed at least ten times. This chain links TRBV12-3 or TRBV12-4 with TRBJ1-2, with D possibly TRBD1 on 5 matching bases. CDR3 length: 13 residues. Trimming pared 6 bases from V and 3 bases from J, leaving 11 bases between. This CDR3 reads CASSPTGDYGYTF. The CDR3 nucleotides read TGTGCCAGCAGCCCGACGGGGGACTATGGCTACACCTTC.

The chain recombines TRBV7-2 with TRBJ2-2; D not resolved. This CDR3 has 15 amino acids. CDR1 is SGHTA, CDR2 FQGNSA, per germline. Deletions cut 2 bases from V and 1 base from J, with 8 bases between. CDR3 amino acids: CASSLLSLNTGELFF. The CDR3 DNA reads TGTGCCAGCAGCTTATTATCGCTGAACACCGGGGAGCTGTTTTTT.

The V gene is TRBV5-1, the J gene TRBJ2-1, with 10 bases that match TRBD2. CDR3 length: 15 residues. V gave up 2 bases and J gave up 5 bases; unmatched junction bases: 4. Germline loops: CDR1 SGHRS, CDR2 YFSETQ. In DNA form, the CDR3 reads TGCGCCAGCAGCTTCTTAGCGGGGGGTCACAATGAGCAGTTCTTC. Amino acids: CASSFLAGGHNEQFF.

Only one count was recorded for this clonotype. The chain links TRBV28 to TRBJ2-2; D uncertain. V dropped 11 bases and J dropped 0 bases, with 10 bases sitting between them. Germline assignment: CDR1 MDHEN and CDR2 SYDVKM. CDR3 length: 13 residues. CDR3 sequence: CAGAHSNTGELFF. The CDR3 DNA is TGTGCCGGAGCCCATTCGAACACCGGGGAGCTGTTTTTT.